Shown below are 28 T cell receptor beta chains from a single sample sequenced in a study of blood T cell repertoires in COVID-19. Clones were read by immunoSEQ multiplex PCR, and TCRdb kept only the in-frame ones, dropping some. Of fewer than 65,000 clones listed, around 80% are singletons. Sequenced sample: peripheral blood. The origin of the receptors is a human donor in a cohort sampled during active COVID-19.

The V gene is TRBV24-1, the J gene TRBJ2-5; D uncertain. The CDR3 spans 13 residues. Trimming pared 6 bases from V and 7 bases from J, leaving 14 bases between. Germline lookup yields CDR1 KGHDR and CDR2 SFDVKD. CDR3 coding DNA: TGTGCCACCAGTCAGCGTGGCGTTGGGACCCAGTACTTC. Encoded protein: CATSQRGVGTQYF.

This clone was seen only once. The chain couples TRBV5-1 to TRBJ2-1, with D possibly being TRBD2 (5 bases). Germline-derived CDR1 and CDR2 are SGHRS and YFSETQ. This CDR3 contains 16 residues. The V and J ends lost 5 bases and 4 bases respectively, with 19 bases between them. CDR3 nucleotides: TGCGCCAGCAGGAGGCTAAGCGGAAACACGTACAATGAGCAGTTCTTC. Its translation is CASRRLSGNTYNEQFF. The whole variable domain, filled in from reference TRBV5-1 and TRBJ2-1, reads KAGVTQTPRYLIKTRGQQVTLSCSPISGHRSVSWYQQTPGQGLQFLFEYFSETQRNKGNFPGRFSGRQFSNSRSEMNVSTLELGDSALYLCASRRLSGNTYNEQFFGPGTRLTVL.

CDR3: CASSLWGDSSSYGYTF. DNA for the CDR3: TGTGCCAGCAGCTTGTGGGGGGATTCCTCTAGCTATGGCTACACCTTC. The V call is TRBV5-6, the J call TRBJ1-2; D perhaps matches TRBD1 (5 bases). Germline assignment: CDR1 SGHDT and CDR2 YYEEEE. Trimming took off 1 base at V and 4 bases at J, with 17 bases between the two ends. The CDR3 covers 16 residues.

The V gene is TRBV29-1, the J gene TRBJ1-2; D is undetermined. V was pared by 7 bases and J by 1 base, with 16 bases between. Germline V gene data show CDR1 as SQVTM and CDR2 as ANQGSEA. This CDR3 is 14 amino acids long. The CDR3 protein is CSAIPLLDNYGYTF. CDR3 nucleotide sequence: TGCAGCGCCATCCCCCTGTTAGATAACTATGGCTACACCTTC.

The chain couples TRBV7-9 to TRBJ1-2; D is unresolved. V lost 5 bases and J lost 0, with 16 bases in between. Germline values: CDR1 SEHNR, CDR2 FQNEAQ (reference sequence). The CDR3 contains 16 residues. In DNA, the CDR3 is TGTGCCAGCAGCCCAAGTTTCGCCCCAGCTAACTATGGCTACACCTTC. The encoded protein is CASSPSFAPANYGYTF. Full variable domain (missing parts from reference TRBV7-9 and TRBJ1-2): DTGVSQNPRHKITKRGQNVTFRCDPISEHNRLYWYRQTLGQGPEFLTYFQNEAQLEKSRLLSDRFSAERPKGSFSTLEIQRTEQGDSAMYLCASSPSFAPANYGYTFGSGTRLTVV.

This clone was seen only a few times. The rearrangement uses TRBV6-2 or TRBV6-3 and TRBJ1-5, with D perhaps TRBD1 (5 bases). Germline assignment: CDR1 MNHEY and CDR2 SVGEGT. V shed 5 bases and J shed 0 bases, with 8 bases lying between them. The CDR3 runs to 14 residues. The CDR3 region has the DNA TGTGCCAGCAGTCGACAGAATAGCAATCAGCCCCAGCATTTT. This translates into CASSRQNSNQPQHF.

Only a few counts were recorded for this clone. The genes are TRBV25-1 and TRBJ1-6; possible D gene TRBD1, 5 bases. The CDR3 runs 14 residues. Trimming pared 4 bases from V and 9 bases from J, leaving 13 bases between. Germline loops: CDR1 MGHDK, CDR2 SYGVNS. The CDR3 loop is CASSVGGGGSPLHF. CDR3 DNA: TGTGCCAGCAGTGTCGGGGGGGGTGGTTCACCCCTCCACTTT.

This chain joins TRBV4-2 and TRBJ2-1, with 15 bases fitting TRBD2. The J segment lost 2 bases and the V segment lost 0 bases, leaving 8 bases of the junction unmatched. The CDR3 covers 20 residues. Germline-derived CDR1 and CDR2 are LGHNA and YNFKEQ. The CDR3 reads CASSQEWGLAGGGPYNEQFF. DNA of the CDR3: TGTGCCAGCAGCCAAGAGTGGGGACTAGCGGGGGGCGGACCCTACAATGAGCAGTTCTTC.

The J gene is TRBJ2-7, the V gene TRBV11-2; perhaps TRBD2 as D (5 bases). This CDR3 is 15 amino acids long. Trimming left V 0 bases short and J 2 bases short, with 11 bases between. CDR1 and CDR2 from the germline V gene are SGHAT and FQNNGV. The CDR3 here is CASSLEPSLTYEQYF. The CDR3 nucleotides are TGTGCCAGCAGCTTAGAGCCTAGCTTGACCTACGAGCAGTACTTC.

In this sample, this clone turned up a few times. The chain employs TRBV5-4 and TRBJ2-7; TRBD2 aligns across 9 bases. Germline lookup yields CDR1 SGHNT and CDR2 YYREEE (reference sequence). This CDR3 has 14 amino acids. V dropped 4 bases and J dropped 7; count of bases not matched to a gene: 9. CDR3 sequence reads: CASSLAGTGREQYF. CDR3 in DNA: TGTGCCAGCAGCCTAGCGGGAACAGGTCGGGAGCAGTACTTC.

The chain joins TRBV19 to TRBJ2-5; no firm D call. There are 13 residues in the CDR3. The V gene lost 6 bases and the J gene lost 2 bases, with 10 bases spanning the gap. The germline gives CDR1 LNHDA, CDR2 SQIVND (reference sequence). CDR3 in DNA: TGTGCCAGTAGCTCACTTCTACAAGAGACCCAGTACTTC. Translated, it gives CASSSLLQETQYF. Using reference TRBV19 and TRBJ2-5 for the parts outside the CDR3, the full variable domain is DGGITQSPKYLFRKEGQNVTLSCEQNLNHDAMYWYRQDPGQGLRLIYYSQIVNDFQKGDIAEGYSVSREKKESFPLTVTSAQKNPTAFYLCASSSLLQETQYFGPGTRLLVL.

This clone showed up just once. The DNA of the CDR3 is TGTGCCAGCAGTGACGAAATCAAAACAGAAAACACTGAAGCTTTCTTT. This codes for CASSDEIKTENTEAFF. This chain connects TRBV6-4 to TRBJ1-1; D is uncertain. Looked up from germline, CDR1 is MRHNA and CDR2 is SNTAGT. V was pared by 2 bases and J by 2 bases, with 15 bases between. The CDR3 is 16 residues long.

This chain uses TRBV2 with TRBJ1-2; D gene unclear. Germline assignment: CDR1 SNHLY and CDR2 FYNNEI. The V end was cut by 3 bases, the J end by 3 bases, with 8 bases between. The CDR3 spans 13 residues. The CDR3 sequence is CASSDRGYYGYTF. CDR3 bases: TGTGCCAGCAGTGACCGGGGTTACTATGGCTACACCTTC.

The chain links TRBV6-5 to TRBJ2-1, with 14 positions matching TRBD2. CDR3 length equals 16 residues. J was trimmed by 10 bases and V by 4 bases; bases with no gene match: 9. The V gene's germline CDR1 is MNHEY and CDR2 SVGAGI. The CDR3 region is CASSFTGTSGRKEQFF. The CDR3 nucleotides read TGTGCCAGCAGTTTCACGGGGACTAGCGGGAGAAAGGAGCAGTTCTTC.

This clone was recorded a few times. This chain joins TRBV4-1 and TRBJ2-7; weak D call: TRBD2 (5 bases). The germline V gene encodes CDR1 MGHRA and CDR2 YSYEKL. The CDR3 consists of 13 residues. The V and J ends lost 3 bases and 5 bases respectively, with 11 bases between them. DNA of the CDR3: TGCGCCAGCAGCCACTCTGGGGAGAACGAGCAGTACTTC. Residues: CASSHSGENEQYF.

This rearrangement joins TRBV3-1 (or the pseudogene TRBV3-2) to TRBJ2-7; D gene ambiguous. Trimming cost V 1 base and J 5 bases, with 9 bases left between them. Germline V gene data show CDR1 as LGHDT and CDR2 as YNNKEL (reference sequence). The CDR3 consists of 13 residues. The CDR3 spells CASSQVAYHEQYF. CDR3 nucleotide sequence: TGTGCCAGCAGCCAAGTCGCCTATCACGAGCAGTACTTC.

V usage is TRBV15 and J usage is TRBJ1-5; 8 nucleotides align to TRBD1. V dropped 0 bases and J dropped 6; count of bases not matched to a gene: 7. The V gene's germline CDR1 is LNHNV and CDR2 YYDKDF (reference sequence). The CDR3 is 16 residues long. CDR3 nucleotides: TGTGCCACCAGCAGAGAGTTGACAGGGGCTCTTCAGCCCCAGCATTTT. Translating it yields CATSRELTGALQPQHF.

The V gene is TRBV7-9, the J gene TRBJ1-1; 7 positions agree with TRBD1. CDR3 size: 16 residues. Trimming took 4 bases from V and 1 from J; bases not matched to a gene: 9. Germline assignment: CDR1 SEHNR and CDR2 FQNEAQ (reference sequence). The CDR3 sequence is CASSSARTGPNTEAFF. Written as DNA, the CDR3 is TGTGCCAGCAGCTCAGCTAGGACAGGACCGAACACTGAAGCTTTCTTT.

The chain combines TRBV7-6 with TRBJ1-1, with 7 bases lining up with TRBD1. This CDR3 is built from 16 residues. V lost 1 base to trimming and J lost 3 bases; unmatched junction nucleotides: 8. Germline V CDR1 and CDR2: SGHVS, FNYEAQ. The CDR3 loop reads CASSLGPGGDDTEAFF. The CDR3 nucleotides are TGTGCCAGCAGCTTAGGGCCAGGGGGTGACGACACTGAAGCTTTCTTT.

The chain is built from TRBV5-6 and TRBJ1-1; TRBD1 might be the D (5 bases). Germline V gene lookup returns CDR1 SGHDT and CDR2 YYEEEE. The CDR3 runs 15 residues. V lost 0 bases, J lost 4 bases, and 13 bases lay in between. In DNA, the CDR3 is TGTGCCAGCAGCTTGGTTTTCAGGGAGGGCACTGAAGCTTTCTTT. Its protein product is CASSLVFREGTEAFF.

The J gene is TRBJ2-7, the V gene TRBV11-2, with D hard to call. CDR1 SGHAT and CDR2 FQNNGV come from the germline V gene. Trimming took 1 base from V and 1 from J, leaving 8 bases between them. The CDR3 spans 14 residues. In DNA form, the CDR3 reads TGTGCCAGCAGCTTAGGGCCCGCATCCTACGAGCAGTACTTC. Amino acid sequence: CASSLGPASYEQYF.

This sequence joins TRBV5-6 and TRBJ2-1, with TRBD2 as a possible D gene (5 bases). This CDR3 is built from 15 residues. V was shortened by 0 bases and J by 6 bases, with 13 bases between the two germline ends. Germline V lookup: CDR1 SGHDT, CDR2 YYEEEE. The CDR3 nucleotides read TGTGCCAGCAGCTTGGCTGGCGGGCTCGGCAATGAGCAGTTCTTC. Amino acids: CASSLAGGLGNEQFF.

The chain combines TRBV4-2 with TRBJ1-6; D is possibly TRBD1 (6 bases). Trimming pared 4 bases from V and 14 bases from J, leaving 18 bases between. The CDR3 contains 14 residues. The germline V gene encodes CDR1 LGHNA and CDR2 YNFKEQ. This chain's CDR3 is CASSPGDTVLALHF. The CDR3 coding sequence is TGTGCCAGCAGCCCAGGGGACACAGTTCTGGCCCTCCACTTT.

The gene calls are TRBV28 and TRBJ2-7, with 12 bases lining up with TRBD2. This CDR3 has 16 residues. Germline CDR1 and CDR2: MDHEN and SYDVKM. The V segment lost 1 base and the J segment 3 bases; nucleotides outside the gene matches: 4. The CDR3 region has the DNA TGTGCCAGCAGTTTATTAACTAGCGGGGGGAACTACGAGCAGTACTTC. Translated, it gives CASSLLTSGGNYEQYF.

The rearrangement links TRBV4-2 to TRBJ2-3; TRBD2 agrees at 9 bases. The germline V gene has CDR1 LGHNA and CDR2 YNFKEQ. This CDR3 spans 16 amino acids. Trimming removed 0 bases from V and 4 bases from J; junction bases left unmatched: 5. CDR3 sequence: CASSQDGGGGADTQYF. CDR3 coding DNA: TGTGCCAGCAGCCAAGATGGAGGCGGGGGGGCAGATACGCAGTATTTT.

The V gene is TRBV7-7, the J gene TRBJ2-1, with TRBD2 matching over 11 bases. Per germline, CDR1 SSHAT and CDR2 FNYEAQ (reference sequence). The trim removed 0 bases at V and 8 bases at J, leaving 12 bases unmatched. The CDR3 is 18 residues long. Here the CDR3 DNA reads TGTGCCAGCAGCTTAGCCCCATTAACTAGCGGGAGAGTCGATGAGCAGTTCTTC. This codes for CASSLAPLTSGRVDEQFF.

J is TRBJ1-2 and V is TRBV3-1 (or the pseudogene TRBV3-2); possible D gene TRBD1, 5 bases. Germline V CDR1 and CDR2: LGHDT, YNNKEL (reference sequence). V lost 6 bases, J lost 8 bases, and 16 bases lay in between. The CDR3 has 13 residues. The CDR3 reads CASRDPGMYGYTF. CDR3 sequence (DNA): TGTGCCAGCAGGGACCCAGGGATGTACGGCTACACCTTC.

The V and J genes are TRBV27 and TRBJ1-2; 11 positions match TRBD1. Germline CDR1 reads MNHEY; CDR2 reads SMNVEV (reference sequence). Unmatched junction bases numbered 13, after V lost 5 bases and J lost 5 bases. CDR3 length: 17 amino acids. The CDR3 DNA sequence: TGTGCCAGCAGTCCCGGGACAGGGGGAGGAGGTGGATATGGCTACACCTTC. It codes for CASSPGTGGGGGYGYTF.